The clone carrying this TCR beta chain was counted many times. Its target is not known. The source of the sample is a study of T cells in Graves' hyperthyroidism and ophthalmopathy. Study background: Peripheral blood specimens were obtained at initial diagnosis, prior to any treatment. Study-level results: A model of 13 V-J features distinguished ophthalmopathy from stable hyperthyroidism.

Graves' hyperthyroidism qualified as stable when ophthalmopathy did not progress within 18 months. It was RNA transcripts that yielded the amplified TCR beta CDR3 regions. HTBI primers were used for first-round RT-PCR of the TCR CDR3. From the multiplex PCR reads, TCRdb called clonotypes with MiXCR, one entry per CDR3 protein. This sample has hundreds of thousands of distinct CDR3 sequences; approximately 14% occur once, and the top ten carry 14%. What was sequenced was blood. This sequence originates from a woman aged 18-29 years with Graves' hyperthyroidism.

CDR3 DNA sequence: TGTGCCAGCAGTTTGCGGACCCTTAGGTACGAGCAGTACTTC. Encoded protein: CASSLRTLRYEQYF. The chain employs TRBV28 and TRBJ2-7; D is uncertain. The CDR3 spans 14 residues. The germline V gene encodes CDR1 MDHEN and CDR2 SYDVKM. V was shortened by 3 bases and J by 4 bases, with 13 bases between the two germline ends.